This T cell receptor (beta chain) stems from a study of blood T cells in healthy people across ages. Germline loops: CDR1 LGHNA, CDR2 YNFKEQ. The V gene lost 1 base and the J gene lost 4 bases, with 20 bases spanning the gap. The CDR3 is 18 amino acids. As concerns this clonotype: No antigen is known for it.

Findings of the study overall: The donors' CMV status was not determined, possibly confounding changes in expanded clonotypes. Unsorted PBMC material precluded a definitive naive versus antigen-experienced comparison. Long-lived and aged donors differed, with more naive CD4+ cells and higher diversity in the long-lived.

PCR was performed a second time for 7 to 11 cycles using a sample-barcoded 5' primer and a J-beta primer mix. TCRdb analysed the 5' RACE reads with MiXCR anew, one entry per CDR3 protein. The sample lists 780,000 or so distinct CDR3 sequences, 56% occurring once. This TCR derives from a man aged 35 to 55 in good health. The sequencing sample was made of blood. The gene calls are TRBV4-2 and TRBJ1-5; a possible D gene is TRBD1 (5 bases). In DNA, the CDR3 is TGTGCCAGCAGCCAAGCGGGAGGGGCCTGGGGGTCGAATCAGCCCCAGCATTTT. Translated, it gives CASSQAGGAWGSNQPQHF.